The 11 T cell receptor beta chains below all came from one sample that was sequenced in a study of shared clonotypes between healthy human individuals. Only in-frame clones appear in the TCRdb table, and some are missing; sequencing was by immunoSEQ multiplex PCR. The sample lists 2 million to 2.5 million clones; approximately 94% were seen once. The specimen was naive CD4+ T cells sorted from blood. Regarding subset: CD45RA+ positively selected. These receptors were taken from a man aged 18-30 years in good health.

This chain links TRBV9 with TRBJ2-7; 12 nucleotides line up with TRBD2. The CDR3 totals 21 residues. After removal of 0 bases from V and 0 bases from J, the junction contained 16 bases not matched to a gene. Germline lookup yields CDR1 SGDLS and CDR2 YYNGEE. This CDR3 reads CASSVDSGATGTSGRSYEQYF. The CDR3 region has the DNA TGTGCCAGCAGCGTAGATAGCGGGGCTACCGGGACTAGCGGGCGCTCCTACGAGCAGTACTTC.

The chain is built from TRBV10-3 and TRBJ2-7; D is possibly TRBD1 or TRBD2 (5 bases each). The CDR3 length is 13 residues. Germline-derived CDR1 and CDR2 are ENHRY and SYGVKD. The germline V and J ends were trimmed by 1 base and 3 bases, with 7 bases remaining between them. CDR3 coding DNA: TGTGCCATCAGTGAGTGGGGGAGCTACGAGCAGTACTTC. It encodes CAISEWGSYEQYF.

The rearrangement joins TRBV10-3 to TRBJ2-7; D is possibly TRBD2 (6 bases). The ends were cut back, 7 bases at V and 7 bases at J, with 14 bases in the middle. Germline V CDR1 and CDR2: ENHRY, SYGVKD. This CDR3 has 12 residues. The CDR3 region has the DNA TGTGCCATCACCACGGGGGTGGAAGAGCAGTACTTC. Encoded protein: CAITTGVEEQYF.

J is TRBJ2-4 and V is TRBV6-5; 8 nucleotides align to TRBD1. Trimming at V came to 4 bases and at J to 1 base, leaving 6 bases not matched to a gene. There are 16 residues in the CDR3. CDR1 and CDR2 from the germline V gene are MNHEY and SVGAGI. Here the CDR3 reads CASSSMDREAKNIQYF. Written as DNA, the CDR3 is TGTGCCAGCAGTTCGATGGACAGGGAGGCCAAAAACATTCAGTACTTC.

This clone was recorded only once. The chain is built from TRBV5-4 and TRBJ2-7, with TRBD2 as a possible D gene (6 bases). The CDR3 loop spans 13 amino acids. The V end was cut by 3 bases, the J end by 7 bases, with 14 bases between. Germline assignment: CDR1 SGHNT and CDR2 YYREEE (reference sequence). The CDR3 bases are TGTGCCAGCAGCTCACCCTCGGGGAGGGAGCAGTACTTC. This translates into CASSSPSGREQYF.

This chain links TRBV19 with TRBJ1-2; D uncertain. The CDR3 extends over 13 amino acids. Looked up from germline, CDR1 is LNHDA and CDR2 is SQIVND (reference sequence). Trimming pared 3 bases from V and 4 bases from J, leaving 9 bases between. This CDR3 reads CASSIVGIYGYTF. Here the CDR3 DNA reads TGTGCCAGTAGTATCGTCGGGATCTATGGCTACACCTTC. The full variable domain, its missing parts supplied by reference TRBV19 and TRBJ1-2, is DGGITQSPKYLFRKEGQNVTLSCEQNLNHDAMYWYRQDPGQGLRLIYYSQIVNDFQKGDIAEGYSVSREKKESFPLTVTSAQKNPTAFYLCASSIVGIYGYTFGSGTRLTVV.

This chain uses TRBV27 with TRBJ1-5; 7 bases are a match to TRBD1. V trimming: 0 bases; J trimming: 3 bases; junction bases outside the gene matches: 2. The germline V gene encodes CDR1 MNHEY and CDR2 SMNVEV (reference sequence). This CDR3 has 15 residues. The CDR3 DNA is TGTGCCAGCAGTTTATCGGGACAGCTCAATCAGCCCCAGCATTTT. Translation: CASSLSGQLNQPQHF.

The chain uses TRBV7-6 and TRBJ2-7; no clear D gene. Trimming cost V 2 bases and J 7 bases, with 12 bases left between them. The CDR3 extends over 13 amino acids. CDR1 is SGHVS and CDR2 is FNYEAQ in the germline V gene. DNA of the CDR3: TGTGCCAGCAGCTTACAGGATGGGTCTGAGCAGTACTTC. Encoded protein: CASSLQDGSEQYF.

The chain couples TRBV6-1 to TRBJ2-5; D may be TRBD2 (5 bases). Trimming left V 2 bases short and J 4 bases short, with 14 bases between. CDR3 length: 15 amino acids. CDR1 is MNHNS and CDR2 is SASEGT in the germline V gene. Written as DNA, the CDR3 is TGTGCCAGCAGTGAAATGGTGACGGACTCAGAGACCCAGTACTTC. Translated, it gives CASSEMVTDSETQYF.

The chain combines TRBV5-1 with TRBJ2-3, with D unclear. Trimming removed 2 bases at V and 3 bases at J, with 13 bases between. The CDR3 loop spans 15 amino acids. The germline gives CDR1 SGHRS, CDR2 YFSETQ. As DNA, the CDR3 is TGCGCCAGCAGCTTATCCCCCACCAGGACAGATACGCAGTATTTT. It encodes CASSLSPTRTDTQYF.

The chain combines TRBV19 with TRBJ1-1; D unclear. The V gene lost 8 bases and the J gene lost 1 base, with 11 bases spanning the gap. Germline lookup yields CDR1 LNHDA and CDR2 SQIVND (reference sequence). The CDR3 has 13 residues. The DNA of the CDR3 is TGTGCCAGTGTACGGCTGTCGAACACTGAAGCTTTCTTT. Protein product: CASVRLSNTEAFF.